This TCR beta chain was documented in a study of identical twins. Whole-study results and caveats: One should note that invariant MAIT and iNKT cells could partly confound zero-insertion analyses.

TCRdb called the 5' RACE reads again in MiXCR, with one record for every CDR3 protein. This repertoire shows about 900,000 distinct CDR3 sequences, approximately 13% found once; its top ten account for roughly 1.5%. This clonotype has at least ten counts. What it binds is unknown. The sample was also linked to a second study, of yellow fever vaccine responses in identical twins.

The receptor's source is a woman aged 18-35 years in good health. Material: PBMCs.

The CDR3 here is CASSTQGYEQYF. The CDR3 nucleotides are TGTGCCAGCAGTACACAGGGTTACGAGCAGTACTTC. V is TRBV7-9 and J is TRBJ2-7; weak D call: TRBD1 (6 bases). Trimming shortened V by 6 bases and J by 4 bases, and 10 bases separated the two germline ends. CDR3 size: 12 residues. CDR1 and CDR2 from the germline V gene are SEHNR and FQNEAQ (reference sequence).